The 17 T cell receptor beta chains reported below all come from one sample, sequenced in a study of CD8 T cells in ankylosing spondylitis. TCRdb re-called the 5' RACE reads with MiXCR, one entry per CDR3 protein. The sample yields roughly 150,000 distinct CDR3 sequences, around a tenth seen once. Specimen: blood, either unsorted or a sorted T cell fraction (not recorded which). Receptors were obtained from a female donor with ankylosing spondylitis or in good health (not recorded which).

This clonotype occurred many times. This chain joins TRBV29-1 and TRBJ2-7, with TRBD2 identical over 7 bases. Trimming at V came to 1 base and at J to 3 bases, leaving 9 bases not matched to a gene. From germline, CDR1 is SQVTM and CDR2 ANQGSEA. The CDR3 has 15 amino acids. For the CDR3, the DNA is TGCAGCGTTGAAGCAGGATCTAGCGGCCTCTACGAGCAGTACTTC. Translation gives CSVEAGSSGLYEQYF.

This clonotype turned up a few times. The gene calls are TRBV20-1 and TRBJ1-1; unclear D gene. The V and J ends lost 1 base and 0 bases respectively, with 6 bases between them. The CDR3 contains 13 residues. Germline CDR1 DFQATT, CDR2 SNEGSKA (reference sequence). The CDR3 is CSARALLNTEAFF. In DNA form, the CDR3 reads TGCAGTGCTAGAGCCCTCTTGAACACTGAAGCTTTCTTT.

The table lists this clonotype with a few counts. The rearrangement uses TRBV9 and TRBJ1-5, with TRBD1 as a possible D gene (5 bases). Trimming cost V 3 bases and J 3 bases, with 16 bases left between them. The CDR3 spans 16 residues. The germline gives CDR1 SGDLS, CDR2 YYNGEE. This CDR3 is CASSEGVGTVNQPQHF. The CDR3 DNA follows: TGTGCCAGCAGCGAGGGAGTCGGGACGGTCAATCAGCCCCAGCATTTT.

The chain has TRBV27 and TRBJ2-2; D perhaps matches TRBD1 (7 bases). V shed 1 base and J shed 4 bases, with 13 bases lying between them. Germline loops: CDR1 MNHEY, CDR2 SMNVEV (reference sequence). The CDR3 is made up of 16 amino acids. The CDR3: CASSLLTQGGTGELFF. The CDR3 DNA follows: TGTGCCAGCAGTTTATTAACTCAGGGGGGCACCGGGGAGCTGTTTTTT.

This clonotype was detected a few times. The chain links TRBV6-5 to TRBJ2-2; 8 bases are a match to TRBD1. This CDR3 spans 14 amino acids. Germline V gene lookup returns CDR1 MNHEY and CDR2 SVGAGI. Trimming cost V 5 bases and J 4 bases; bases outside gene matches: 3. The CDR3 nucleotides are TGTGCCAGCAGTAACGACAGGGGCACCGGGGAGCTGTTTTTT. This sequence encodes CASSNDRGTGELFF.

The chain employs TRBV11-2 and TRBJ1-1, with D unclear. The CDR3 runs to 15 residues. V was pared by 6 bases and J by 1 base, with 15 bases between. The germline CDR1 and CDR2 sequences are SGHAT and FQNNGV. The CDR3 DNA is TGTGCCAGCAGACCGCGTCTGCGGGCGAACACTGAAGCTTTCTTT. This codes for CASRPRLRANTEAFF.

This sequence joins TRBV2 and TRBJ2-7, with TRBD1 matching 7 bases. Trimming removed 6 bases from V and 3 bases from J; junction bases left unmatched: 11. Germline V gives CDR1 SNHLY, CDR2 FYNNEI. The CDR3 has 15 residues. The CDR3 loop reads CASRRLTGPLYEQYF. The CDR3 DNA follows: TGTGCCAGCAGGAGATTGACAGGGCCCCTCTACGAGCAGTACTTC.

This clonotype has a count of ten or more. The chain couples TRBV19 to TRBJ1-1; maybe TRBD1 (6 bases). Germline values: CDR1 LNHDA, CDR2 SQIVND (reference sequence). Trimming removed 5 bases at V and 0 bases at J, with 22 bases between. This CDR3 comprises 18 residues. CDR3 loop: CASSLQGFRPPMNTEAFF. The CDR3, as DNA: TGTGCCAGTAGTCTACAGGGCTTTAGGCCCCCCATGAACACTGAAGCTTTCTTT.

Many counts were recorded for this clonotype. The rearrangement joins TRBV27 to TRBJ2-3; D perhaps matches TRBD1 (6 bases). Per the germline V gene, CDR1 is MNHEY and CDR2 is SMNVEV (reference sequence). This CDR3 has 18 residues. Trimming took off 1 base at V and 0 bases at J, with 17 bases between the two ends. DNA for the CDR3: TGTGCCAGCAGTTTATGGGGGCTCGCGGAGATTAGCACAGATACGCAGTATTTT. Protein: CASSLWGLAEISTDTQYF.

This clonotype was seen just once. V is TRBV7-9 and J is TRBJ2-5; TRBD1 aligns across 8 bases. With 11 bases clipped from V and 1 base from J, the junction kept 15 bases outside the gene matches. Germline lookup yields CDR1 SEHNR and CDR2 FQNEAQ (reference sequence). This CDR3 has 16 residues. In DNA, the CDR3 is TGTGCCTCAGCCCCTTGGACAGGGACTTTCCAAGAGACCCAGTACTTC. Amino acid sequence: CASAPWTGTFQETQYF. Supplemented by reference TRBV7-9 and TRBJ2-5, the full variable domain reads DTGVSQNPRHKITKRGQNVTFRCDPISEHNRLYWYRQTLGQGPEFLTYFQNEAQLEKSRLLSDRFSAERPKGSFSTLEIQRTEQGDSAMYLCASAPWTGTFQETQYFGPGTRLLVL.

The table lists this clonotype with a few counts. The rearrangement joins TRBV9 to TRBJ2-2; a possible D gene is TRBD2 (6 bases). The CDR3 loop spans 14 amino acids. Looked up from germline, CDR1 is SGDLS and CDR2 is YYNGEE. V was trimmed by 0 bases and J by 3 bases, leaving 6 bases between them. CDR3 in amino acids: CASSVGGDTGELFF. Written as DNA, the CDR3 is TGTGCCAGCAGCGTAGGGGGGGACACCGGGGAGCTGTTTTTT.

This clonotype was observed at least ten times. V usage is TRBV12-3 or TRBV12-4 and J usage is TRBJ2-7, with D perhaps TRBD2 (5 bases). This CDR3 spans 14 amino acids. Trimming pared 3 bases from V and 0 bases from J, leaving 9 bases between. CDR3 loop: CASSFSGTSYEQYF. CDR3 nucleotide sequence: TGTGCCAGCAGTTTCAGCGGAACCTCCTACGAGCAGTACTTC.

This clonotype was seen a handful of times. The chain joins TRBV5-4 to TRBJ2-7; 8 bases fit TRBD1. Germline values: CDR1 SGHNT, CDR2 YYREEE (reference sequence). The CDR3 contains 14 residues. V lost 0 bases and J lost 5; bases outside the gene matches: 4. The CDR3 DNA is TGTGCCAGCAGCTTGGAGGGACAGGAGGACGAGCAGTACTTC. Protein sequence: CASSLEGQEDEQYF.

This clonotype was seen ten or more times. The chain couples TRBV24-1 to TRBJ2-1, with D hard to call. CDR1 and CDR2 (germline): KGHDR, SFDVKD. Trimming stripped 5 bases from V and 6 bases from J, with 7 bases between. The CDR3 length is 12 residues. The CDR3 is CATSVGSNEQFF. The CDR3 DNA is TGTGCCACCAGTGTTGGCAGCAATGAGCAGTTCTTC.

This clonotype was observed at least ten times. The CDR3 nucleotides are TGTGCCAGCCTGGGCCAGGGGACCGGGGAGCTGTTTTTT. The encoded protein is CASLGQGTGELFF. The chain carries TRBV6-6 and TRBJ2-2; D perhaps matches TRBD1 (6 bases). Germline lookup yields CDR1 MNHNY and CDR2 SVGAGI (reference sequence). Trimming took off 8 bases at V and 5 bases at J, with 12 bases between the two ends. The CDR3 has 13 amino acids.

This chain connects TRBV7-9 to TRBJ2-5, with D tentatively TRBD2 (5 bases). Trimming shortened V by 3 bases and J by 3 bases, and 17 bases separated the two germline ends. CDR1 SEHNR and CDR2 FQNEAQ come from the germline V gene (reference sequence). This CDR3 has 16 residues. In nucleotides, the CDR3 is TGTGCCAGCAGCTTTAGTTCCCGGGATTCTAAAGAGACCCAGTACTTC. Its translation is CASSFSSRDSKETQYF.

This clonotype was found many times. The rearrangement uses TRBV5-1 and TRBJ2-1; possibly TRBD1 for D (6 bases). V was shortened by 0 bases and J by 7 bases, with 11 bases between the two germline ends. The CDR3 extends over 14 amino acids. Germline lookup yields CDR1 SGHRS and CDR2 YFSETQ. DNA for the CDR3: TGCGCCAGCAGCTTGGGGCAGGGGAGTAATGAGCAGTTCTTC. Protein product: CASSLGQGSNEQFF.